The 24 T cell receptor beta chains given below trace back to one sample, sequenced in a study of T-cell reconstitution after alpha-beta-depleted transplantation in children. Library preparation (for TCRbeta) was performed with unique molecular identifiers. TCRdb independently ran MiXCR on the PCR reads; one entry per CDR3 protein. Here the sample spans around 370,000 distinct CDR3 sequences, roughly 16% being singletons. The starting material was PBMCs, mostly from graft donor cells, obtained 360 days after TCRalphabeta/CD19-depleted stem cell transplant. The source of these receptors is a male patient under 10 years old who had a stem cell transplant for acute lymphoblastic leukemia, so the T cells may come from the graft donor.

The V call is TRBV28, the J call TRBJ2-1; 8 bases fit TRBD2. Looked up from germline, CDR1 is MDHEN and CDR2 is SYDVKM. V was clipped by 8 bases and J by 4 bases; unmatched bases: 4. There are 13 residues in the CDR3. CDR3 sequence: CASGGTSYNEQFF. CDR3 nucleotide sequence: TGTGCCAGCGGTGGGACTAGTTACAATGAGCAGTTCTTC.

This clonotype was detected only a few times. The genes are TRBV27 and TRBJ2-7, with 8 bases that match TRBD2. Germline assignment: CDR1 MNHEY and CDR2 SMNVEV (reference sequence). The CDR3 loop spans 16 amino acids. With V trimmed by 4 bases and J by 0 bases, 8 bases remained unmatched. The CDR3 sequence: CASSSSSGSISYEQYF. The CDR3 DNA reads TGTGCCAGCAGTTCTTCTAGCGGGTCAATCTCCTACGAGCAGTACTTC.

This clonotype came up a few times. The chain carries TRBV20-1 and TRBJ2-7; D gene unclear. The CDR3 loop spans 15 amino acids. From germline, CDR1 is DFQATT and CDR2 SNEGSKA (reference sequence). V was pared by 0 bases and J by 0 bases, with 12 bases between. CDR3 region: CSARDPRRSSYEQYF. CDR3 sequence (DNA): TGCAGTGCTAGAGATCCCAGACGGAGCTCCTACGAGCAGTACTTC.

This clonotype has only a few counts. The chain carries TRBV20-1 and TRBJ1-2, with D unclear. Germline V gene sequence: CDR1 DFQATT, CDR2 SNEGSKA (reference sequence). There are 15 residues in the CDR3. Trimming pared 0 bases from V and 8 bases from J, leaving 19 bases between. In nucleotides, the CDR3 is TGCAGTGCTAGAGAGTCAGGTTTCCCTGGGTGGGGCTACACCTTC. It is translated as CSARESGFPGWGYTF.

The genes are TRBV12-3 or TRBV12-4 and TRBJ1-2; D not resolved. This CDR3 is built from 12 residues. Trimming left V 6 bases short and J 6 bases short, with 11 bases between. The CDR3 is CASRATFHGYTF. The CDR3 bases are TGTGCCAGCAGGGCGACTTTCCATGGCTACACCTTC.

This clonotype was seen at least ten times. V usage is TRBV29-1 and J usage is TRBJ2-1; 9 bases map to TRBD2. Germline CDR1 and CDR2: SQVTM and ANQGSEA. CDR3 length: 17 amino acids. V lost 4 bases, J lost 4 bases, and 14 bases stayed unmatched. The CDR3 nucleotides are TGCAGCGTTGGACCCTTGGGGGGAGCGGGAGGATACAATGAGCAGTTCTTC. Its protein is CSVGPLGGAGGYNEQFF.

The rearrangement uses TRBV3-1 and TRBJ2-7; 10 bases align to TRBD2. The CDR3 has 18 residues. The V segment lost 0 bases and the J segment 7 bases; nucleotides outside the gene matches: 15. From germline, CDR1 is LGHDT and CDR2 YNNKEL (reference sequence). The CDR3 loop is CASSQDLTSGTPIGEQYF. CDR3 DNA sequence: TGTGCCAGCAGCCAAGATCTCACTAGCGGGACCCCGATTGGTGAGCAGTACTTC.

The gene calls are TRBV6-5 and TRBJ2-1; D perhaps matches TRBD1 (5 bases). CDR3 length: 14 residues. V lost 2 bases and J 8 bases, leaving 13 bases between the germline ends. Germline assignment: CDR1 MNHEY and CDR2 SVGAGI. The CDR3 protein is CASSYGQGLDEQFF. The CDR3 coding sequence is TGTGCCAGCAGTTACGGTCAGGGTCTCGATGAGCAGTTCTTC.

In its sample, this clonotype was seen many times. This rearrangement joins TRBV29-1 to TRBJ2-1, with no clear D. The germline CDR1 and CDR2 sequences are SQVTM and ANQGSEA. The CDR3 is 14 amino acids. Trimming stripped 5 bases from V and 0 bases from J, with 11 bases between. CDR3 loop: CSVQQASSYNEQFF. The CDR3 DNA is TGCAGCGTTCAGCAGGCCAGCTCCTACAATGAGCAGTTCTTC.

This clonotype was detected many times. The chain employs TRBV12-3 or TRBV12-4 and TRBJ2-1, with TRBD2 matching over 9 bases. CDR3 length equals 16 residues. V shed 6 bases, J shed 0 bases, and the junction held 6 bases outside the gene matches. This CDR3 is CASSTFSGSSYNEQFF. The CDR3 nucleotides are TGTGCCAGCAGCACATTTAGCGGGAGCTCCTACAATGAGCAGTTCTTC.

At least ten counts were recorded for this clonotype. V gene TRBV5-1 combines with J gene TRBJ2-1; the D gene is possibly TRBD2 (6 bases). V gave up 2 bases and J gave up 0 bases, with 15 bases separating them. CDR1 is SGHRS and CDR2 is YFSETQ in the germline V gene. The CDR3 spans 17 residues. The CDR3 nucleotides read TGCGCCAGCAGCTTAACTAGCAGCAAAAGCTCCTACAATGAGCAGTTCTTC. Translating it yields CASSLTSSKSSYNEQFF.

CDR3 DNA sequence: TGTGCCAGCAGACCCAGGCTCTCCTACGAGCAGTACTTC. Translated, it gives CASRPRLSYEQYF. The chain combines TRBV11-1 with TRBJ2-7; no definite D call. Looked up from germline, CDR1 is SGHAT and CDR2 is FQDESV (reference sequence). This CDR3 has 13 amino acids. Trimming pared 6 bases from V and 0 bases from J, leaving 9 bases between.

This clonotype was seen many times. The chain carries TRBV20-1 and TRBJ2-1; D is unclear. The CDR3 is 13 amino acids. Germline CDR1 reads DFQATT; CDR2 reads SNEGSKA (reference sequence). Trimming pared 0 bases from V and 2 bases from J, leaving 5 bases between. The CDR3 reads CSARDPAYNEQFF. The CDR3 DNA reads TGCAGTGCTAGAGATCCGGCCTACAATGAGCAGTTCTTC.

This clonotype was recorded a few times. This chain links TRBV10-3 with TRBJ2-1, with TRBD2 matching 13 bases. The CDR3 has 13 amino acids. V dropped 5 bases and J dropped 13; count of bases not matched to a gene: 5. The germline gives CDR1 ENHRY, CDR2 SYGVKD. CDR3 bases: TGTGCCATCAGTAAGGGACTAGCGGGACTACAGTTCTTC. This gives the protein CAISKGLAGLQFF.

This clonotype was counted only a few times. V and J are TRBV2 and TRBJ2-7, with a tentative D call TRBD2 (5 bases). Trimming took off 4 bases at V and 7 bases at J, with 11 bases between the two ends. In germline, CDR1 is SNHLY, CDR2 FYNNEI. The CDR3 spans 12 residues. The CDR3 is CASSARPGEQYF. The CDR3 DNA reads TGTGCCAGCAGTGCGCGCCCGGGGGAGCAGTACTTC. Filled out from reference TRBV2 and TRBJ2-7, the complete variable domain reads EPEVTQTPSHQVTQMGQEVILRCVPISNHLYFYWYRQILGQKVEFLVSFYNNEISEKSEIFDDQFSVERPDGSNFTLKIRSTKLEDSAMYFCASSARPGEQYFGPGTRLTVT.

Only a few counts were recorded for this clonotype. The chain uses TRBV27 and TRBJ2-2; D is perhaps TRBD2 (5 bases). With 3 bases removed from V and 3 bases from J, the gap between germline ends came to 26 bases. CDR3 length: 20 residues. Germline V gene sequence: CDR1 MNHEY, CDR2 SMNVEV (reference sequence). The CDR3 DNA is TGTGCCAGCAGTTTTCAGGCTTACTGGGCTTACACCGGGGACACCGGGGAGCTGTTTTTT. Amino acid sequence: CASSFQAYWAYTGDTGELFF.

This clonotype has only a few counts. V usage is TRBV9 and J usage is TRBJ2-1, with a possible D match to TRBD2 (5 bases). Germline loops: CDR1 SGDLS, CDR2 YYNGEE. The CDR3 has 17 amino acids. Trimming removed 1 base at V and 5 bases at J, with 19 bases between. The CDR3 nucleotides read TGTGCCAGCAGCGTAAACCCCGGGATACGGGGTAACAATGAGCAGTTCTTC. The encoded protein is CASSVNPGIRGNNEQFF.

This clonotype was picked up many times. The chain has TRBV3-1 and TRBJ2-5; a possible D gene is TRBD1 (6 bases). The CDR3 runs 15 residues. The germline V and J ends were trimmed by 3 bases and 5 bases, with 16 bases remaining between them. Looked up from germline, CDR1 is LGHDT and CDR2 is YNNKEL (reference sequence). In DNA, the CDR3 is TGTGCCAGCAGCCAGGGTTGGACAGACAACGAGACCCAGTACTTC. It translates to CASSQGWTDNETQYF.

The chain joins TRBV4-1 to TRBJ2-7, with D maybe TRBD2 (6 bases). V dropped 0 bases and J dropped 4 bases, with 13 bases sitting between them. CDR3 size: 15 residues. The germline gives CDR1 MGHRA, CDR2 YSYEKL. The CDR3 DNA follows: TGCGCCAGCAGCCAAGATCACCCGGGGACTTACGAGCAGTACTTC. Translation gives CASSQDHPGTYEQYF.

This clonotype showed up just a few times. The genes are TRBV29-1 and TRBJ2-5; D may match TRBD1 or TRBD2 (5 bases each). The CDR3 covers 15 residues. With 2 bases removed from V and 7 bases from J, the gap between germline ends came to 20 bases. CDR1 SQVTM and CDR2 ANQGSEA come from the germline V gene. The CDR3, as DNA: TGCAGCGTTGAACCCACTCTGGGGCTGGGACGGACCCAGTACTTC. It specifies CSVEPTLGLGRTQYF.

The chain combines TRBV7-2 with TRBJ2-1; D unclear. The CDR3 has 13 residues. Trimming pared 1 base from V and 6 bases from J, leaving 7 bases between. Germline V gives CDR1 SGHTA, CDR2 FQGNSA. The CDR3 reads CASSLGIRNEQFF. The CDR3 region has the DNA TGTGCCAGCAGCTTAGGGATTCGCAATGAGCAGTTCTTC.

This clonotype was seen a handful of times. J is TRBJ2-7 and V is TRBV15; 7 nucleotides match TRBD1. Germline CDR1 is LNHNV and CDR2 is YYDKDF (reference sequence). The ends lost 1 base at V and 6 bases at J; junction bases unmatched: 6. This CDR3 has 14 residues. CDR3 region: CATSRAGRGIEQYF. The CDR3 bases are TGTGCCACCAGCAGAGCCGGCAGGGGGATCGAGCAGTACTTC.

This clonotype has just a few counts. The CDR3 DNA is TGCAGTGCACAGACAGGACCTCTGATTGGAAATGAGCAGTTCTTC. This encodes CSAQTGPLIGNEQFF. V usage is TRBV20-1 and J usage is TRBJ2-1; maybe TRBD1 (6 bases). This CDR3 has 15 amino acids. V was clipped by 6 bases and J by 7 bases, with 22 bases between them. Per germline, CDR1 DFQATT and CDR2 SNEGSKA (reference sequence).

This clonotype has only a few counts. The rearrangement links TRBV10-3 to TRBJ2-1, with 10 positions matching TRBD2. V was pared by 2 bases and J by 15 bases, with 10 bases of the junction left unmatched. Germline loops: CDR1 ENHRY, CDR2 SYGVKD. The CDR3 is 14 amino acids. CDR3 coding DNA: TGTGCCATCAGTGAGGGTAGCGGGAGGCGTCAGGTGTTCTTC. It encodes CAISEGSGRRQVFF.